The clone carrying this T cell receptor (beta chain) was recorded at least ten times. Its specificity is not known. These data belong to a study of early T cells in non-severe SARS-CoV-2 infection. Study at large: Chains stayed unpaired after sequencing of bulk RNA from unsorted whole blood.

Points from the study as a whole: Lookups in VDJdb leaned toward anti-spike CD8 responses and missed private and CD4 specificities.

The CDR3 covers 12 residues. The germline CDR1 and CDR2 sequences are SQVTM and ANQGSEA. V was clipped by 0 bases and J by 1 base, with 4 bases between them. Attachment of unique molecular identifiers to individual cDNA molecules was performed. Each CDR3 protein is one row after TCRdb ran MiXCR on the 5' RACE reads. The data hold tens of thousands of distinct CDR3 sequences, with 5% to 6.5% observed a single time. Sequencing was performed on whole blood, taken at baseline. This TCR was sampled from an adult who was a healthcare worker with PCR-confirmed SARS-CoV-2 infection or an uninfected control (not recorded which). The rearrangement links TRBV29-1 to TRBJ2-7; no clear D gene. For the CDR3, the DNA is TGCAGCGTTGAAGACAGGTCCTACGAGCAGTACTTC. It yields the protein CSVEDRSYEQYF.